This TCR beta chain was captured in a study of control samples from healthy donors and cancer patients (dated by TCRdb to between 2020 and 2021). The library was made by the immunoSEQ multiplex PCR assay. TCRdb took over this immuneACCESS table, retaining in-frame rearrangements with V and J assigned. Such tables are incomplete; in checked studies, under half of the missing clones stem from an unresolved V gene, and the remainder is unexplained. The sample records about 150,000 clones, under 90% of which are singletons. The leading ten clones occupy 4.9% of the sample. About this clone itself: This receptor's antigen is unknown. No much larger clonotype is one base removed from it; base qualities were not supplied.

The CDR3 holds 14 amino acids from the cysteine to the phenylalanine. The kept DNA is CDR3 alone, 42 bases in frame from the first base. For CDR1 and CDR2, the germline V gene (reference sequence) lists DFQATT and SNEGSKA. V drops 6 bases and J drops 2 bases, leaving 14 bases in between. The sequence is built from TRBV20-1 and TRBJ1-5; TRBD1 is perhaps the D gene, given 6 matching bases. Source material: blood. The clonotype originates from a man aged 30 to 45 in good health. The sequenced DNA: TGCAGTGCCAGTCGGGGGGCGGGCAATCAGCCCCAGCATTTT. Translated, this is CSASRGAGNQPQHF.